A single sample gave rise to the 17 T cell receptor beta chains below, sequenced in a study of cytomegalovirus exposure and HLA in healthy donors. The PCR employed 60 Vbeta primers together with 13 Jbeta primers. Using immunoSEQ multiplex PCR, the repertoire was profiled, and TCRdb retains in-frame clones only, with some absent. The sample lists 150,000 to 200,000 clones; more than 75% were seen once. Source material: PBMCs. These receptors originate from a male donor in good health and CMV-seronegative.

V gene TRBV28 combines with J gene TRBJ2-5, with D unclear. The J call may be incorrect, as the DNA end agrees better with TRBJ2-7. The CDR3 is made up of 13 amino acids. Germline-derived CDR1 and CDR2 are MDHEN and SYDVKM. The CDR3 nucleotides read TGTGCCAGCAGCCCTACCAACTCCTACGAGCAGTACTTC. Its translation is CASSPTNSYEQYF.

The chain combines TRBV19 with TRBJ1-1; D remains ambiguous. Per the germline V gene, CDR1 is LNHDA and CDR2 is SQIVND (reference sequence). This CDR3 spans 16 amino acids. V lost 4 bases and J lost 0, with 15 bases in between. Here the CDR3 reads CASSNPSEGMNTEAFF. CDR3 nucleotides: TGTGCCAGTAGTAATCCCTCCGAGGGAATGAACACTGAAGCTTTCTTT.

In nucleotides, the CDR3 is TGTGCCAGCAGCTTAACTAGCGGGGTCGCAGATACGCAGTATTTT. Translated: CASSLTSGVADTQYF. The chain combines TRBV11-3 with TRBJ2-3; 10 bases match TRBD2. Germline loops: CDR1 SGHNT, CDR2 YENEEA. V was clipped by 2 bases and J by 4 bases; unmatched bases: 3. The length of the CDR3 is 15 residues.

The V call is TRBV29-1, the J call TRBJ2-7; TRBD1 matches 12 bases. This CDR3 contains 12 residues. The V gene end was trimmed by 7 bases and the J gene end by 6 bases; junction bases not matched to a gene: 4. The germline V gene encodes CDR1 SQVTM and CDR2 ANQGSEA. The CDR3, as DNA: TGCAGCGCAGGGACAGGGGGCGGCGAGCAGTACTTC. It is translated as CSAGTGGGEQYF.

The chain is built from TRBV5-1 and TRBJ2-5; 9 nucleotides align to TRBD1. This CDR3 is built from 14 residues. CDR1 is SGHRS, CDR2 YFSETQ, per germline. The V gene end was trimmed by 0 bases and the J gene end by 5 bases; junction bases not matched to a gene: 2. CDR3 coding DNA: TGCGCCAGCAGCTTGGCCGGACAGGGGGAGACCCAGTACTTC. Encoded protein: CASSLAGQGETQYF.

CDR3: CSARRSGGYTF. CDR3 sequence (DNA): TGCAGTGCTAGACGGTCGGGAGGCTACACCTTC. J is TRBJ1-2 and V is TRBV20-1; no firm D call. The CDR3 runs 11 residues. V was shortened by 2 bases and J by 8 bases, with 9 bases between the two germline ends. Per the germline V gene, CDR1 is DFQATT and CDR2 is SNEGSKA (reference sequence).

The chain combines TRBV19 with TRBJ2-1; 7 bases are shared with TRBD2. Looked up from germline, CDR1 is LNHDA and CDR2 is SQIVND (reference sequence). This CDR3 is built from 14 residues. V dropped 5 bases and J dropped 9; count of bases not matched to a gene: 10. In DNA form, the CDR3 reads TGTGCCAGTAGTGGCCCGGGGCGGGAGACTGAGCAGTTCTTC. This codes for CASSGPGRETEQFF.

This sequence joins TRBV7-2 and TRBJ2-7, with D uncertain. With 1 base removed from V and 3 bases from J, the gap between germline ends came to 7 bases. The CDR3 is 13 amino acids. The germline V gene encodes CDR1 SGHTA and CDR2 FQGNSA. CDR3: CASSLGSGYEQYF. In DNA form, the CDR3 reads TGTGCCAGCAGCTTAGGCTCGGGCTACGAGCAGTACTTC. The entire variable domain, with the rest obtained from reference TRBV7-2 and TRBJ2-7, is as follows: GAGVSQSPSNKVTEKGKDVELRCDPISGHTALYWYRQSLGQGLEFLIYFQGNSAPDKSGLPSDRFSAERTGGSVSTLTIQRTQQEDSAVYLCASSLGSGYEQYFGPGTRLTVT.

The genes are TRBV29-1 and TRBJ1-2, with TRBD1 identical over 7 bases. CDR3 size: 13 residues. Germline CDR1 reads SQVTM; CDR2 reads ANQGSEA. Trimming at V came to 5 bases and at J to 1 base, leaving 4 bases not matched to a gene. The CDR3 nucleotides read TGCAGCGTTTCGACAGGGAATAACTATGGCTACACCTTC. It encodes CSVSTGNNYGYTF.

As concerns this clone: Other DNA sequences in the sample encode the same CDR3. The genes are TRBV9 and TRBJ2-7; 8 bases match TRBD2. With 0 bases clipped from V and 1 base from J, the junction kept 3 bases outside the gene matches. This CDR3 spans 15 amino acids. Germline V gives CDR1 SGDLS, CDR2 YYNGEE. The CDR3 sequence is CASSVGLAGSYEQYF. The CDR3 DNA reads as TGTGCCAGCAGCGTAGGTCTAGCGGGTTCCTACGAGCAGTACTTC.

This clone has only one observation. The J gene is TRBJ2-7, the V gene TRBV7-9; D is perhaps TRBD1 (5 bases). CDR1 is SEHNR, CDR2 FQNEAQ, per germline (reference sequence). This CDR3 has 14 amino acids. V was cut by 1 base and J by 5 bases, with 12 bases left in between. CDR3 DNA: TGTGCCAGCAGCTTAGTGCCCAGGGATCACGAGCAGTACTTC. This translates into CASSLVPRDHEQYF.

The genes are TRBV27 and TRBJ2-7; 16 nucleotides agree with TRBD2. The germline gives CDR1 MNHEY, CDR2 SMNVEV (reference sequence). V lost 4 bases and J lost 2; bases outside the gene matches: 5. The length of the CDR3 is 17 residues. CDR3 in amino acids: CASSSYGTSGRAYEQYF. The DNA of the CDR3 is TGTGCCAGCAGTTCATACGGGACTAGCGGGAGGGCCTACGAGCAGTACTTC.

This chain connects TRBV5-4 to TRBJ2-1; 10 positions agree with TRBD2. V gave up 4 bases and J gave up 14 bases; unmatched junction bases: 6. Germline V gene data show CDR1 as SGHNT and CDR2 as YYREEE (reference sequence). CDR3 size: 12 residues. The CDR3 sequence is CASSRGLASKFF. DNA of the CDR3: TGTGCCAGCAGCCGGGGACTAGCGTCGAAGTTCTTC. Full variable domain (outside the CDR3, taken from reference TRBV5-4 and TRBJ2-1): ETGVTQSPTHLIKTRGQQVTLRCSSQSGHNTVSWYQQALGQGPQFIFQYYREEENGRGNFPPRFSGLQFPNYSSELNVNALELDDSALYLCASSRGLASKFFGPGTRLTVL.

This sequence joins TRBV7-9 and TRBJ1-1, with D unclear. The CDR3 is made up of 13 amino acids. Germline assignment: CDR1 SEHNR and CDR2 FQNEAQ (reference sequence). V was clipped by 4 bases and J by 1 base, with 7 bases between them. This chain's CDR3 is CASSSRPNTEAFF. The CDR3 DNA follows: TGTGCCAGCAGCTCGCGGCCGAACACTGAAGCTTTCTTT.

The chain combines TRBV29-1 with TRBJ2-5, with a possible D match to TRBD1 (5 bases). The J call may be mistaken, given a closer DNA end match to TRBJ2-7. CDR1 SQVTM and CDR2 ANQGSEA come from the germline V gene. This CDR3 is 15 amino acids long. The CDR3 DNA is TGCAGCGTTGGCCAGGGAAGTATTGGTGGCTACGAGCAGTACTTC. It specifies CSVGQGSIGGYEQYF.

The CDR3 DNA reads as TGTGCCAGCAGCCCACAGCCAGGGGCGACCTACGAGCAGTACTTC. Amino acid sequence: CASSPQPGATYEQYF. This sequence joins TRBV7-6 and TRBJ2-7, with D possibly matching TRBD1 (6 bases). The V and J ends lost 5 bases and 2 bases respectively, with 16 bases between them. This CDR3 spans 15 amino acids. Per germline, CDR1 SGHVS and CDR2 FNYEAQ.

This rearrangement joins TRBV6-5 to TRBJ2-2; the match to TRBD2 covers 7 bases. This CDR3 comprises 16 residues. Per the germline V gene, CDR1 is MNHEY and CDR2 is SVGAGI. With 0 bases clipped from V and 4 bases from J, the junction kept 5 bases outside the gene matches. The DNA for the CDR3 is TGTGCCAGCAGTTACTCTGGCGGGAGTACCACCGGGGAGCTGTTTTTT. This encodes CASSYSGGSTTGELFF.